These 20 T cell receptor beta chains were sequenced from one sample in a study of T-cell memory formation after mild COVID-19. TCRdb re-called the 5' RACE reads through MiXCR, storing one row per CDR3 protein. The table lists tens of thousands of distinct CDR3 sequences, 6% to 8.5% of them singletons. The specimen was PBMCs or a T cell subset sorted from them (not recorded which). All receptors derive from an adult who had mild COVID-19 (a few samples of this study predate the infection). Cell type and time point are not known.

This clonotype came up many times. The chain couples TRBV3-1 to TRBJ2-7; TRBD1 or TRBD2 may be the D gene (6 bases each). Germline lookup yields CDR1 LGHDT and CDR2 YNNKEL (reference sequence). This CDR3 comprises 15 residues. V was trimmed by 4 bases and J by 4 bases, leaving 17 bases between them. CDR3 in DNA: TGTGCCAGCAGCCGCGAGGGGGGTCCTCTATACGAGCAGTACTTC. Translating it yields CASSREGGPLYEQYF.

This clonotype was recorded many times. The V call is TRBV10-3, the J call TRBJ1-1, with TRBD1 matching over 8 bases. The CDR3 has 15 residues. Germline values: CDR1 ENHRY, CDR2 SYGVKD. With 7 bases clipped from V and 0 bases from J, the junction kept 7 bases outside the gene matches. CDR3 loop: CAINAGQAMNTEAFF. The CDR3 nucleotides are TGTGCCATCAATGCGGGACAGGCCATGAACACTGAAGCTTTCTTT.

This clonotype showed up just once. Since a much larger clone is just one base distant, this may be a read error. The CDR3 DNA reads as TGCAGTGCTAGAGCCTCGAGGGGGAGGGGGACCCTAGCCAAAAACATTCAGTACTTC. It translates to CSARASRGRGTLAKNIQYF. The chain employs TRBV20-1 and TRBJ2-4; the D gene is possibly TRBD2 (7 bases). The CDR3 extends over 19 amino acids. Germline CDR1 reads DFQATT; CDR2 reads SNEGSKA (reference sequence). Deletions cut 1 base from V and 0 bases from J, with 22 bases between.

This clonotype was seen many times. This chain links TRBV24-1 with TRBJ1-1; D gene unclear. Trimming cost V 4 bases and J 1 base, with 9 bases left between them. In germline, CDR1 is KGHDR, CDR2 SFDVKD. CDR3 length: 14 residues. The CDR3 protein is CATSEGSRNTEAFF. CDR3 in DNA: TGTGCCACCAGTGAAGGCTCTCGGAACACTGAAGCTTTCTTT.

The table lists this clonotype with many counts. This chain uses TRBV27 with TRBJ2-7, with D perhaps matching TRBD1 (5 bases). Germline assignment: CDR1 MNHEY and CDR2 SMNVEV (reference sequence). Trimming took off 1 base at V and 4 bases at J, with 20 bases between the two ends. CDR3 length: 17 amino acids. CDR3: CASSLFKGIPPSYEQYF. In DNA form, the CDR3 reads TGTGCCAGCAGTTTATTTAAGGGGATCCCCCCCTCGTACGAGCAGTACTTC.

The rearrangement joins TRBV11-3 to TRBJ2-3, with D perhaps matching TRBD2 (6 bases). Trimming removed 1 base at V and 6 bases at J, with 17 bases between. This CDR3 spans 16 amino acids. CDR1 and CDR2 from the germline V gene are SGHNT and YENEEA. The CDR3 region has the DNA TGTGCCAGCAGCTTAGTAGCGGCATCGGGGATGGATACGCAGTATTTT. Protein sequence: CASSLVAASGMDTQYF. Looking up the rest from reference TRBV11-3 and TRBJ2-3 gives the full variable domain: EAGVVQSPRYKIIEKKQPVAFWCNPISGHNTLYWYLQNLGQGPELLIRYENEEAVDDSQLPKDRFSAERLKGVDSTLKIQPAELGDSAVYLCASSLVAASGMDTQYFGPGTRLTVL.

This clonotype was counted a few times. This rearrangement joins TRBV25-1 to TRBJ1-5; 8 nucleotides line up with TRBD1. Germline-derived CDR1 and CDR2 are MGHDK and SYGVNS. V lost 6 bases to trimming and J lost 6 bases; unmatched junction nucleotides: 7. CDR3 length: 14 amino acids. The CDR3 sequence is CASRVGQGPQPQHF. CDR3 DNA: TGTGCCAGCAGGGTCGGACAGGGTCCTCAGCCCCAGCATTTT.

This clonotype was recorded a few times. The chain is built from TRBV6-5 and TRBJ1-1; 7 bases line up with TRBD1. This CDR3 region has 16 residues. V was pared by 2 bases and J by 3 bases, with 9 bases of the junction left unmatched. Germline CDR1 reads MNHEY; CDR2 reads SVGAGI. The CDR3 DNA sequence: TGTGCCAGCAGTTACCTCACAGGGGTGAGGGACACTGAAGCTTTCTTT. It translates to CASSYLTGVRDTEAFF.

This clonotype has ten or more counts. The genes are TRBV7-6 and TRBJ2-2; the D gene is possibly TRBD1 (6 bases). This CDR3 has 15 amino acids. Germline V gives CDR1 SGHVS, CDR2 FNYEAQ. V was cut by 1 base and J by 2 bases, with 8 bases left in between. CDR3 region: CASSLGGHNTGELFF. As DNA, the CDR3 is TGTGCCAGCAGCTTAGGGGGACACAACACCGGGGAGCTGTTTTTT.

This clonotype was recorded many times. The chain couples TRBV2 to TRBJ2-1; 11 positions agree with TRBD2. V was clipped by 4 bases and J by 2 bases; unmatched bases: 10. CDR1 and CDR2 (germline): SNHLY, FYNNEI. The CDR3 extends over 18 amino acids. CDR3 region: CASSVLSGRAEPYNEQFF. DNA of the CDR3: TGTGCCAGCAGTGTCCTTAGCGGGAGGGCCGAACCCTACAATGAGCAGTTCTTC.

In this sample, this clonotype turned up once. A read error may explain this, as a much larger clone is one base away. The chain couples TRBV7-2 to TRBJ2-2; TRBD2 aligns across 8 bases. The germline V gene has CDR1 SGHTA and CDR2 FQGNSA. CDR3 size: 20 residues. J was trimmed by 3 bases and V by 4 bases; bases with no gene match: 19. The CDR3 here is CASSSIPGTRGRGYTGELFF. CDR3 nucleotides: TGTGCCAGCAGCTCAATACCCGGGACTAGGGGGAGAGGGTACACCGGGGAGCTGTTTTTT. Drawing the rest from reference TRBV7-2 and TRBJ2-2, the complete variable domain is GAGVSQSPSNKVTEKGKDVELRCDPISGHTALYWYRQSLGQGLEFLIYFQGNSAPDKSGLPSDRFSAERTGGSVSTLTIQRTQQEDSAVYLCASSSIPGTRGRGYTGELFFGEGSRLTVL.

Only a few counts were recorded for this clonotype. The chain uses TRBV7-2 and TRBJ2-2, with D hard to call. The CDR3 covers 14 residues. Germline CDR1 SGHTA, CDR2 FQGNSA. Trimming left V 1 base short and J 4 bases short, with 7 bases between. DNA of the CDR3: TGTGCCAGCAGCTTAGGCGGACCCACCGGGGAGCTGTTTTTT. Translation gives CASSLGGPTGELFF.

V is TRBV6-6 and J is TRBJ2-1; 13 bases match TRBD2. The V and J ends lost 0 bases and 4 bases, in that order; junction bases with no gene match: 3. Germline V CDR1 and CDR2: MNHNY, SVGAGI (reference sequence). This CDR3 has 17 amino acids. The DNA for the CDR3 is TGTGCCAGCAGTTACTCGGGACTAGCGGGGATATACAATGAGCAGTTCTTC. It is translated as CASSYSGLAGIYNEQFF.

This clonotype was observed at least ten times. J is TRBJ2-4 and V is TRBV18; the D is unclear. V lost 4 bases and J 8 bases, leaving 12 bases between the germline ends. Germline V lookup: CDR1 KGHSH, CDR2 LQKENI. The CDR3 loop spans 13 amino acids. CDR3 sequence (DNA): TGTGCCAGCTCACTGGGCAGGAGTGACATTCAGTACTTC. Residues: CASSLGRSDIQYF.

This clonotype was recorded many times. The chain links TRBV12-3 or TRBV12-4 to TRBJ2-7, with 7 bases aligning to TRBD1. This CDR3 comprises 12 residues. V lost 6 bases and J lost 2; bases outside the gene matches: 1. Written as DNA, the CDR3 is TGTGCCAGCAGCCAGGGGGCCTACGAGCAGTACTTC. This encodes CASSQGAYEQYF.

This clonotype was seen many times. The J gene is TRBJ2-4, the V gene TRBV12-3 or TRBV12-4; TRBD2 agrees at 8 bases. The CDR3 consists of 19 residues. Germline trimming cut 0 bases from V and 1 base from J; bases unmatched to any gene: 11. CDR3 amino acids: CASSLARGAGGVAKNIQYF. CDR3 sequence (DNA): TGTGCCAGCAGTTTAGCGCGGGGGGCTGGTGGAGTGGCCAAAAACATTCAGTACTTC.

This clonotype was seen many times. The rearrangement joins TRBV5-4 to TRBJ2-7; tentative D call: TRBD1 (5 bases). Germline V CDR1 and CDR2: SGHNT, YYREEE (reference sequence). The CDR3 extends over 13 amino acids. Trimming stripped 2 bases from V and 3 bases from J, with 9 bases between. This CDR3 is CASSLDRIYEQYF. The CDR3 DNA sequence: TGTGCCAGCAGCTTAGACAGAATCTACGAGCAGTACTTC.

The sample holds many counts of this clonotype. The J gene is TRBJ1-2, the V gene TRBV20-1; no reliable D call. This CDR3 contains 15 residues. The V gene's germline CDR1 is DFQATT and CDR2 SNEGSKA (reference sequence). Trimming took off 0 bases at V and 0 bases at J, with 11 bases between the two ends. Here the CDR3 reads CSARDIRQSNYGYTF. CDR3 nucleotides: TGCAGTGCTAGAGATATTCGGCAGTCTAACTATGGCTACACCTTC.

Many counts were recorded for this clonotype. This sequence joins TRBV7-9 and TRBJ1-1; D not resolved. The CDR3 sequence is 11 residues long. Germline loops: CDR1 SEHNR, CDR2 FQNEAQ (reference sequence). Trimming took off 5 bases at V and 5 bases at J, with 6 bases between the two ends. CDR3 in amino acids: CASSLGTEAFF. The DNA for the CDR3 is TGTGCCAGCAGCCTCGGGACTGAAGCTTTCTTT.

This clonotype was counted only a few times. CDR3 in DNA: TGCAGTGCTAGGAAGGCCCGGGACAGGTACAATGAGCAGTTCTTC. Translation gives CSARKARDRYNEQFF. V usage is TRBV20-1 and J usage is TRBJ2-1, with TRBD1 matching 8 bases. This CDR3 comprises 15 residues. Germline V gene sequence: CDR1 DFQATT, CDR2 SNEGSKA (reference sequence). Losses at the gene ends were 3 bases for V and 4 bases for J; bases not matched to a gene: 8.